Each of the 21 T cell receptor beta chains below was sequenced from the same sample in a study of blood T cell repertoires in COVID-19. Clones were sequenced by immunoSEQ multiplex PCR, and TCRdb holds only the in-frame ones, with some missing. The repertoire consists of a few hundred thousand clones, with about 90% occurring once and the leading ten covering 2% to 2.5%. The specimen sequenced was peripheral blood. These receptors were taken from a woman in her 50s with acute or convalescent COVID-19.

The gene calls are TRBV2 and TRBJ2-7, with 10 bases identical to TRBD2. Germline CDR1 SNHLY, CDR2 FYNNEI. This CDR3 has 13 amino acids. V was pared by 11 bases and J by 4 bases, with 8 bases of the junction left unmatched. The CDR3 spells CAGRGLAQYEQYF. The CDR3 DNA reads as TGTGCCGGGAGGGGACTAGCGCAATACGAGCAGTACTTC. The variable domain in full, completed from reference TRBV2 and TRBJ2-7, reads EPEVTQTPSHQVTQMGQEVILRCVPISNHLYFYWYRQILGQKVEFLVSFYNNEISEKSEIFDDQFSVERPDGSNFTLKIRSTKLEDSAMYFCAGRGLAQYEQYFGPGTRLTVT.

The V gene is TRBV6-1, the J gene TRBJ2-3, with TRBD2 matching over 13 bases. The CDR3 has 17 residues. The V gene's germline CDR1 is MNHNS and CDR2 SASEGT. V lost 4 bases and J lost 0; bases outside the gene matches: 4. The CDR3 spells CASSAGTSGVSTDTQYF. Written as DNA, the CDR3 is TGTGCCAGCAGTGCCGGGACTAGCGGGGTTAGCACAGATACGCAGTATTTT.

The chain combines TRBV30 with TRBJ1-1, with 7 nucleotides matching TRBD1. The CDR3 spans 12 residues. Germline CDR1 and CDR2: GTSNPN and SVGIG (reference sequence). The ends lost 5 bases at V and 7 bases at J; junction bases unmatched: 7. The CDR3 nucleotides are TGTGCCTGGGACAGGGATCGTCTTGAAGCTTTCTTT. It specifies CAWDRDRLEAFF.

The DNA for the CDR3 is TGTGCCTCAACGGGACAGGAAAACTATGGCTACACCTTC. It encodes CASTGQENYGYTF. The V gene is TRBV30, the J gene TRBJ1-2, with 8 bases identical to TRBD1. The junction had 6 bases not matched to a gene; V was cut back by 7 bases and J by 2 bases. CDR3 length equals 13 residues. CDR1 is GTSNPN and CDR2 is SVGIG in the germline V gene (reference sequence). The entire variable domain, with the rest obtained from reference TRBV30 and TRBJ1-2, is as follows: SQTIHQWPATLVQPVGSPLSLECTVEGTSNPNLYWYRQAAGRGLQLLFYSVGIGQISSEVPQNLSASRPQDRQFILSSKKLLLSDSGFYLCASTGQENYGYTFGSGTRLTVV.

CDR3 in amino acids: CASSPSGTGNSYEQYF. DNA for the CDR3: TGCGCCAGCAGTCCCTCCGGGACAGGGAACTCCTACGAGCAGTACTTC. This chain joins TRBV5-1 and TRBJ2-7; 9 bases are a match to TRBD1. V lost 5 bases to trimming and J lost 0 bases; unmatched junction nucleotides: 9. The CDR3 length is 16 residues. The germline V gene has CDR1 SGHRS and CDR2 YFSETQ.

The CDR3 is CATSDRRNLGDTQYF. The CDR3 DNA reads as TGTGCCACCAGTGATAGAAGGAACCTCGGGGATACGCAGTATTTT. The V and J genes are TRBV24-1 and TRBJ2-3; no reliable D call. Germline values: CDR1 KGHDR, CDR2 SFDVKD. The CDR3 covers 15 residues. V dropped 3 bases and J dropped 6 bases, with 15 bases sitting between them.

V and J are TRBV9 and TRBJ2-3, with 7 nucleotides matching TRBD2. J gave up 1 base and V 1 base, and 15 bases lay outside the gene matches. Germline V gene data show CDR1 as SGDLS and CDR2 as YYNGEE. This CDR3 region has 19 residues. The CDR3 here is CASSVTPGSLREGTDTQYF. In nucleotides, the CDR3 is TGTGCCAGCAGCGTAACCCCCGGTTCCCTTCGGGAGGGCACAGATACGCAGTATTTT.

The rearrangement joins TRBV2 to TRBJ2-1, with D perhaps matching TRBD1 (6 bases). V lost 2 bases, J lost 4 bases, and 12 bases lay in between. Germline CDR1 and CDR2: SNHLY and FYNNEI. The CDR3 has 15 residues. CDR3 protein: CASSEQGNTYNEQFF. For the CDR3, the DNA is TGTGCCAGCAGTGAACAGGGGAATACTTACAATGAGCAGTTCTTC. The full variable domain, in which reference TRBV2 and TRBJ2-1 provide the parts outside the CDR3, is EPEVTQTPSHQVTQMGQEVILRCVPISNHLYFYWYRQILGQKVEFLVSFYNNEISEKSEIFDDQFSVERPDGSNFTLKIRSTKLEDSAMYFCASSEQGNTYNEQFFGPGTRLTVL.

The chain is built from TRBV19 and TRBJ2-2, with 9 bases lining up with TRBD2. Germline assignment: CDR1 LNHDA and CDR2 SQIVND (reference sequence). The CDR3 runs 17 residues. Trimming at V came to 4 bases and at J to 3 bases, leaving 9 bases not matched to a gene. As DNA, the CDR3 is TGTGCCAGTAGTACTATAGGGGTAGCGGGGGACACCGGGGAGCTGTTTTTT. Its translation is CASSTIGVAGDTGELFF.

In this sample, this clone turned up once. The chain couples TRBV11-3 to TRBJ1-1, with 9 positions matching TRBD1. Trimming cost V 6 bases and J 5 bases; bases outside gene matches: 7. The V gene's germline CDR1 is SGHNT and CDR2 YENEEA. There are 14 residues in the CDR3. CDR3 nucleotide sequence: TGTGCCAGCAGATATGGGACAGGGTGGACTGAAGCTTTCTTT. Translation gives CASRYGTGWTEAFF.

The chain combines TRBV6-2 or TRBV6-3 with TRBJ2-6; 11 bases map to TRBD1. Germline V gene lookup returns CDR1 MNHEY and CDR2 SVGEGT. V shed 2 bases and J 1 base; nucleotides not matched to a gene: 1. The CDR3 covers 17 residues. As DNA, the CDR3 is TGTGCCAGCAGTTACGGGACAGGGGGATCTGGGGCCAACGTCCTGACTTTC. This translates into CASSYGTGGSGANVLTF.

The CDR3 region is CASSLTPGTEAFF. In DNA, the CDR3 is TGTGCCAGCAGCTTAACCCCGGGGACTGAAGCTTTCTTT. This rearrangement joins TRBV13 to TRBJ1-1, with no clear D. Per germline, CDR1 PRHDT and CDR2 FYEKMQ (reference sequence). The V end was cut by 2 bases, the J end by 5 bases, with 9 bases between. The CDR3 contains 13 residues.

The CDR3 spells CASSVAGRHGYTF. CDR3 DNA sequence: TGTGCCAGCAGCGTAGCAGGGCGACATGGCTACACCTTC. The V and J genes are TRBV9 and TRBJ1-2, with D maybe TRBD1 (5 bases). Trimming removed 0 bases from V and 6 bases from J, with 9 bases in between. Germline V gene data show CDR1 as SGDLS and CDR2 as YYNGEE. The CDR3 loop spans 13 amino acids.

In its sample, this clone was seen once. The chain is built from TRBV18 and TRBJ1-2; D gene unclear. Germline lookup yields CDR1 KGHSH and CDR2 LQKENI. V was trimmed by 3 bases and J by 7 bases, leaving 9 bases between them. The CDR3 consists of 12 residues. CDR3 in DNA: TGTGCCAGCTCACCGGTTGCAGGTGGCTACACCTTC. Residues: CASSPVAGGYTF.

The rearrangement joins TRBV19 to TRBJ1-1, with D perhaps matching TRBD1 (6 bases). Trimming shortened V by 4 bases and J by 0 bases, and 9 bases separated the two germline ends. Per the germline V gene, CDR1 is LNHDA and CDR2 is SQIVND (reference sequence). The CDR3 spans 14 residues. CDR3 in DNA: TGTGCCAGTAGTACGCAGGGGATGAACACTGAAGCTTTCTTT. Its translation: CASSTQGMNTEAFF. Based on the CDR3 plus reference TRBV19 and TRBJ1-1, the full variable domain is DGGITQSPKYLFRKEGQNVTLSCEQNLNHDAMYWYRQDPGQGLRLIYYSQIVNDFQKGDIAEGYSVSREKKESFPLTVTSAQKNPTAFYLCASSTQGMNTEAFFGQGTRLTVV.

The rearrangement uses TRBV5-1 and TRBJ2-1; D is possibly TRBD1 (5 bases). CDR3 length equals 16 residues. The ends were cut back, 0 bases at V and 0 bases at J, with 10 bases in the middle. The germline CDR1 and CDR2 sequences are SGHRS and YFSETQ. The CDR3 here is CASSLGRQSSYNEQFF. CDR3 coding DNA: TGCGCCAGCAGCTTGGGAAGACAGAGCTCCTACAATGAGCAGTTCTTC.

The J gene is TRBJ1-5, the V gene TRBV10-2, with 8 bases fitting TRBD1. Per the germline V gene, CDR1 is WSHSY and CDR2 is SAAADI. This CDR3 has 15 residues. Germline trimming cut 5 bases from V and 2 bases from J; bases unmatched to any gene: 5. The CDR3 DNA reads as TGCGCCAGCAGTTTTCAGGGGGCTGGCAATCAGCCCCAGCATTTT. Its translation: CASSFQGAGNQPQHF.

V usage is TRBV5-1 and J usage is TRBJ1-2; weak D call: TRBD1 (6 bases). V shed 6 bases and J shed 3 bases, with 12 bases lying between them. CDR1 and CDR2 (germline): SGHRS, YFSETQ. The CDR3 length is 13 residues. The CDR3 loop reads CASTVDSYYGYTF. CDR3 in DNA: TGCGCCAGCACCGTGGACAGCTACTATGGCTACACCTTC.

CDR3 nucleotide sequence: TGTGCCAGCAGCTTAGTTCCGGTCCACAATGAGCAGTTCTTC. Protein: CASSLVPVHNEQFF. The rearrangement links TRBV7-2 to TRBJ2-1; D ambiguous. Trimming cost V 1 base and J 5 bases, with 9 bases left between them. CDR1 and CDR2 (germline): SGHTA, FQGNSA. The CDR3 is 14 residues long.

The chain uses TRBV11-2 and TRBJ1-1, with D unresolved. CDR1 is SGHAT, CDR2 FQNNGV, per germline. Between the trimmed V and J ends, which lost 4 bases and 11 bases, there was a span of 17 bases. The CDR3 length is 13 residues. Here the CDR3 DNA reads TGTGCCAGCAGCTGGATGGTCCTAGATTGGGCTTTCTTT. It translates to CASSWMVLDWAFF.

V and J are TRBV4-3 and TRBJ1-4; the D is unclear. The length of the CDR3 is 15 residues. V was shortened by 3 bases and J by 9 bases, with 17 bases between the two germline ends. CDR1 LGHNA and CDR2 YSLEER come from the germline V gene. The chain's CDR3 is CASSQVGSWRQKLFF. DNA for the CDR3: TGCGCCAGCAGCCAGGTTGGATCGTGGCGGCAAAAACTGTTTTTT.